Shown below are 2 T cell receptor beta chains from a single sample sequenced in a study of T-cell reconstitution after alpha-beta-depleted transplantation in children listed by TCRdb under 2016. Library construction relied on PCR. The instrument was an Illumina HiSeq 2500. Molecular barcoding was employed in the preparation of TCR libraries, with unique molecular identifiers being used to normalize TCRbeta repertoire quantification. Clones were called with MiXCR by TCRdb after fastp trimmed the public reads at Q25, and only in-frame beta chains were retained. Every entry covers one CDR3 protein and lists the most common genes and DNA from its rows. The sample yields 670,000 or so distinct CDR3 sequences; around 13% were counted once. 0.79% of the sample is taken by the ten largest. In the paper's terms, the treatment or condition label means: allogeneic hematopoietic cell transplantation with graft depleted of TCRalphabeta T cells and CD19 B cells.

The sequences come from PBMCs, collected before TCRalphabeta/CD19-depleted stem cell transplant. All receptors come from a girl aged 2 to 9 with congenital amegakaryocytic thrombocytopenia, due to receive a stem cell transplant.

This clonotype was seen a few times. The chain carries TRBV9 and TRBJ2-1; 9 nucleotides agree with TRBD2. Germline V gene lookup returns CDR1 SGDLS and CDR2 YYNGEE. V gave up 1 base and J gave up 6 bases; unmatched junction bases: 17. The CDR3 has 19 residues. The CDR3 here is CASSVPPHVRLAATNEQFF. For the CDR3, the DNA is TGTGCCAGCAGCGTACCCCCACACGTCAGACTAGCGGCGACCAATGAGCAGTTCTTC.

The chain links TRBV7-9 to TRBJ2-1, with 10 bases identical to TRBD2. Germline CDR1 and CDR2: SEHNR and FQNEAQ (reference sequence). Unmatched junction bases numbered 11, after V lost 5 bases and J lost 4 bases. The CDR3 sequence is 17 residues long. The chain's CDR3 is CASSPMLAGVSYNEQFF. The CDR3 DNA sequence: TGTGCCAGCAGCCCGATGCTAGCGGGAGTTTCTTACAATGAGCAGTTCTTC.